This T cell receptor beta chain derives from a study of T cell responses to AZD1222 COVID-19 vaccine. Data came from immunoSEQ multiplex PCR; TCRdb stores just in-frame clones and leaves some out. Of under 150,000 clones in the sample, approximately 92% were seen once. This CDR3 contains 12 residues. CDR1 is WSHSY and CDR2 is SAAADI in the germline V gene. Trimming shortened V by 4 bases and J by 5 bases, and 8 bases separated the two germline ends. General study findings and limits: The donor group comprised mostly white British people and more females; the analysis possibly underestimated clonal diversity.

On this clone itself: Its antigen remains unknown.

The receptor comes from an adult in good health. The rearrangement links TRBV10-2 to TRBJ1-1; D gene ambiguous. The material was peripheral blood, obtained on day 0 of AZD1222 vaccination. Here the CDR3 DNA reads TGCGCCAGCAGTGGCGTACGGACTGAAGCTTTCTTT. Its protein is CASSGVRTEAFF.